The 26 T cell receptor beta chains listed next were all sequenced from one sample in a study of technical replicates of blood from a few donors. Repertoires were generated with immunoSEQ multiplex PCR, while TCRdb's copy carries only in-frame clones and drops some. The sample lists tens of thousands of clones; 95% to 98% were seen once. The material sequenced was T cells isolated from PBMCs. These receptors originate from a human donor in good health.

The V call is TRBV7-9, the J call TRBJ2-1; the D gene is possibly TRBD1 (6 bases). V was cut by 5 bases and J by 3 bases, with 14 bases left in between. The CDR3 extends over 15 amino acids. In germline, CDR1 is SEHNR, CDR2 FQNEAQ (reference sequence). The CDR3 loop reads CASSSRTAYYNEQFF. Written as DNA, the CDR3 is TGTGCCAGCAGCAGTCGGACAGCCTACTACAATGAGCAGTTCTTC.

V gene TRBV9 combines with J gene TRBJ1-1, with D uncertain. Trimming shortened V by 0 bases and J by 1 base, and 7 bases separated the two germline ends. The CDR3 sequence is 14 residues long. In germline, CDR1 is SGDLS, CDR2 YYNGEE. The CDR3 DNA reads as TGTGCCAGCAGCGTAGACTACGGGAACACTGAAGCTTTCTTT. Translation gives CASSVDYGNTEAFF.

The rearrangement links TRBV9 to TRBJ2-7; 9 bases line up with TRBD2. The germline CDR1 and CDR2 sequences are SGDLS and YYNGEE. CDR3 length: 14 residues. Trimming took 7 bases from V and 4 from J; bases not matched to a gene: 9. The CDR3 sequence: CASGPSGNRYEQYF. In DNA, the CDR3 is TGTGCCAGCGGGCCTAGCGGGAACCGATACGAGCAGTACTTC.

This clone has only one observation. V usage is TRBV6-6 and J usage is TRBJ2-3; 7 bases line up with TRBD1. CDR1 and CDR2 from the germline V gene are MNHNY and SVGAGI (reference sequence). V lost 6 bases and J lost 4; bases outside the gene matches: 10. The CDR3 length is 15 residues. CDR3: CASSLDREGSDTQYF. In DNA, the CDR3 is TGTGCCAGCAGCCTCGACAGGGAAGGTTCAGATACGCAGTATTTT.

The CDR3, as DNA: TGCGCCAGCAGCACTATAGCGGGAGGAGGCACAGATACGCAGTATTTT. Amino acids: CASSTIAGGGTDTQYF. The chain links TRBV5-1 to TRBJ2-3, with 10 bases fitting TRBD2. The CDR3 has 16 amino acids. J gave up 1 base and V 4 bases, and 6 bases lay outside the gene matches. Germline V gives CDR1 SGHRS, CDR2 YFSETQ.

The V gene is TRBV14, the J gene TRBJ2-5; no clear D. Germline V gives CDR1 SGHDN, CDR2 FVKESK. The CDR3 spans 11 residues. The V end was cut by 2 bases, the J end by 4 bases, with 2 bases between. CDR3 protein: CASSQLETQYF. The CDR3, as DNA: TGTGCCAGCAGCCAACTAGAGACCCAGTACTTC.

CDR3 nucleotide sequence: TGTGCCACCGCGGCGTATAGCAATCAGCCCCAGCATTTT. The encoded protein is CATAAYSNQPQHF. The V and J genes are TRBV19 and TRBJ1-5; D is unresolved. Between the trimmed V and J ends, which lost 10 bases and 0 bases, there was a span of 10 bases. There are 13 residues in the CDR3. Germline CDR1 and CDR2: LNHDA and SQIVND (reference sequence).

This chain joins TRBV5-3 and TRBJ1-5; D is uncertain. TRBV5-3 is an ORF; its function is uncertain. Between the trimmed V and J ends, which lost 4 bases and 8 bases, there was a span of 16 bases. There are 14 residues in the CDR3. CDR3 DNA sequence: TGTGCCAGAAGCCCTCTAGAGTTCTTGGAGCCCCAGCATTTT. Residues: CARSPLEFLEPQHF.

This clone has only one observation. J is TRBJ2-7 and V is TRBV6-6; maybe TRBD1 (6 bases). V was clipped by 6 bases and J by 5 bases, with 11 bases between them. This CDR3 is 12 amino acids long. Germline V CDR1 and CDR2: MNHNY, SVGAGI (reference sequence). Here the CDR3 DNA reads TGTGCCAGCAGCCCAGGGGTACACGAGCAGTACTTC. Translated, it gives CASSPGVHEQYF.

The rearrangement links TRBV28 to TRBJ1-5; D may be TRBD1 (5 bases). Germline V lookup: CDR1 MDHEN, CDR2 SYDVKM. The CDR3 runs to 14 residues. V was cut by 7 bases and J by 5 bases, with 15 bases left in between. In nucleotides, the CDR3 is TGTGCCAGCACCGCGGACAACGACCATCAGCCCCAGCATTTT. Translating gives CASTADNDHQPQHF.

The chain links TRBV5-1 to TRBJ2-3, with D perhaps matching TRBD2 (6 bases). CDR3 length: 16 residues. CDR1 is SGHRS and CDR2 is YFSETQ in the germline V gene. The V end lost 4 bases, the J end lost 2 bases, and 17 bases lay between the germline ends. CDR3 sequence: CASSLPTGLYTDTQYF. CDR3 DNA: TGCGCCAGCAGCCTTCCAACGGGACTGTACACAGATACGCAGTATTTT.

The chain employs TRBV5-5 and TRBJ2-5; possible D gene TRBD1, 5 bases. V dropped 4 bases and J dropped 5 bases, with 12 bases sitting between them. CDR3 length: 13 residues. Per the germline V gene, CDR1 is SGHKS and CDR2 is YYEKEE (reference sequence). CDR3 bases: TGTGCCAGCAGCAGGGGTGGTGGGGAGACCCAGTACTTC. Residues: CASSRGGGETQYF.

The CDR3 DNA sequence: TGTGCCAGCAGTGAATACAGGGAATACACCTACGAGCAGTACTTC. Its translation is CASSEYREYTYEQYF. This chain joins TRBV2 and TRBJ2-7; possibly TRBD1 for D (6 bases). Trimming took 2 bases from V and 2 from J, leaving 13 bases between them. The germline CDR1 and CDR2 sequences are SNHLY and FYNNEI. The CDR3 contains 15 residues.

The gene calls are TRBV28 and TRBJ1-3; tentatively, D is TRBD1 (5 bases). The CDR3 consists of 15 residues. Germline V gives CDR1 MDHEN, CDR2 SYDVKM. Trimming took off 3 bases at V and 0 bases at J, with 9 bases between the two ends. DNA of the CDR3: TGTGCCAGCAGTTTCCGTAGGGGCTCTGGAAACACCATATATTTT. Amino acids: CASSFRRGSGNTIYF.

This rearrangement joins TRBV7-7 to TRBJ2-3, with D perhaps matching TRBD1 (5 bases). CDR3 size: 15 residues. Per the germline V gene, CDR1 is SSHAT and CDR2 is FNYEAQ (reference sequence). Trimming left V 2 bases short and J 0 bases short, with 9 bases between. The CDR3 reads CASSLLSGSTDTQYF. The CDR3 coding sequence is TGTGCCAGCAGCTTACTCTCAGGGAGCACAGATACGCAGTATTTT.

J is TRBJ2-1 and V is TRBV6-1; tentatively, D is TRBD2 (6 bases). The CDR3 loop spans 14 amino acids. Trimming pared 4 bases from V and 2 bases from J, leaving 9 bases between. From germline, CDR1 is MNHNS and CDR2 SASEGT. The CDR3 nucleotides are TGTGCCAGCAGTGTCCTAGCGACCTACAATGAGCAGTTCTTC. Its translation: CASSVLATYNEQFF.

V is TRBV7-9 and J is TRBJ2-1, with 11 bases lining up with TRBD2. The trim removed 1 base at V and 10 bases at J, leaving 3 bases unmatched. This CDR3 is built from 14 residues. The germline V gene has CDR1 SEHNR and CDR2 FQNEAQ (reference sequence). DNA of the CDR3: TGTGCCAGCAGCTTAGTACTAGCGGGAGAAGAGCAGTTCTTC. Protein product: CASSLVLAGEEQFF. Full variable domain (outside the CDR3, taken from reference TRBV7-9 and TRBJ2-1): DTGVSQNPRHKITKRGQNVTFRCDPISEHNRLYWYRQTLGQGPEFLTYFQNEAQLEKSRLLSDRFSAERPKGSFSTLEIQRTEQGDSAMYLCASSLVLAGEEQFFGPGTRLTVL.

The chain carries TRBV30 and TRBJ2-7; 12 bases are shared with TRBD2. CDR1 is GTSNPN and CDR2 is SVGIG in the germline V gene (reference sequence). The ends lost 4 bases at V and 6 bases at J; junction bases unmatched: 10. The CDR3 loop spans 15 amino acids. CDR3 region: CAWTQGLAGSFEQYF. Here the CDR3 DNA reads TGTGCCTGGACCCAAGGACTAGCGGGAAGTTTCGAGCAGTACTTC. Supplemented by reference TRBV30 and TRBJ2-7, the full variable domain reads SQTIHQWPATLVQPVGSPLSLECTVEGTSNPNLYWYRQAAGRGLQLLFYSVGIGQISSEVPQNLSASRPQDRQFILSSKKLLLSDSGFYLCAWTQGLAGSFEQYFGPGTRLTVT.

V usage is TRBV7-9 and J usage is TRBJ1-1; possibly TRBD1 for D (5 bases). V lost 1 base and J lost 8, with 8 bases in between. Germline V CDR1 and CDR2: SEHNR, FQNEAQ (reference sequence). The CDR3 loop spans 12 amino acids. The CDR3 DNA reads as TGTGCCAGCAGCTTAGGGACATTCGAAGCTTTCTTT. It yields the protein CASSLGTFEAFF. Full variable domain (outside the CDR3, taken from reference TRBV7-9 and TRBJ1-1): DTGVSQNPRHKITKRGQNVTFRCDPISEHNRLYWYRQTLGQGPEFLTYFQNEAQLEKSRLLSDRFSAERPKGSFSTLEIQRTEQGDSAMYLCASSLGTFEAFFGQGTRLTVV.

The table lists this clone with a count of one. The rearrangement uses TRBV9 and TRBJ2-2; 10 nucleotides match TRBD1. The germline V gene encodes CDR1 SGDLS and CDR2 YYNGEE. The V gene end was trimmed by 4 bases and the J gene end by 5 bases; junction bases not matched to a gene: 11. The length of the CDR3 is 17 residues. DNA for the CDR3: TGTGCCAGCAGCCCCAGCCCGGGACAGGGGATGACCGGGGAGCTGTTTTTT. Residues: CASSPSPGQGMTGELFF. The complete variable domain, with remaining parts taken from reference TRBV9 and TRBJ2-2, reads DSGVTQTPKHLITATGQRVTLRCSPRSGDLSVYWYQQSLDQGLQFLIQYYNGEERAKGNILERFSAQQFPDLHSELNLSSLELGDSALYFCASSPSPGQGMTGELFFGEGSRLTVL.

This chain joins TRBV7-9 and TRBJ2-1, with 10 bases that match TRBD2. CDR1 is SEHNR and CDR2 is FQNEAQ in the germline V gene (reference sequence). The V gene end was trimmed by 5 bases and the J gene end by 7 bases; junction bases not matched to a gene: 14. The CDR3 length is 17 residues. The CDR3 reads CASSPHSGRHLINEQFF. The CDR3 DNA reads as TGTGCCAGCAGCCCCCATAGCGGGAGGCATCTTATTAATGAGCAGTTCTTC. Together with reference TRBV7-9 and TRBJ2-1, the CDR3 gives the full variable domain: DTGVSQNPRHKITKRGQNVTFRCDPISEHNRLYWYRQTLGQGPEFLTYFQNEAQLEKSRLLSDRFSAERPKGSFSTLEIQRTEQGDSAMYLCASSPHSGRHLINEQFFGPGTRLTVL.

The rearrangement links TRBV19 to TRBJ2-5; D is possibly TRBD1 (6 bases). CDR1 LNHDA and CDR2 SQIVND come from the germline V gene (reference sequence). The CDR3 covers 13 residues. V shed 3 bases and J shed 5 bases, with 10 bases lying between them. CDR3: CASSITGFETQYF. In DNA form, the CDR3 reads TGTGCCAGTAGTATTACAGGGTTTGAGACCCAGTACTTC.

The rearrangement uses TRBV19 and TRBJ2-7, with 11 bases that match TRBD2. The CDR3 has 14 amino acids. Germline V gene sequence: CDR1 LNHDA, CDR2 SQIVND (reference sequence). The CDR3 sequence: CASSPPGTSGTLMV. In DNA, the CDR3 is TGTGCCAGTAGTCCCCCCGGGACTAGCGGAACCCTAATGGTC.

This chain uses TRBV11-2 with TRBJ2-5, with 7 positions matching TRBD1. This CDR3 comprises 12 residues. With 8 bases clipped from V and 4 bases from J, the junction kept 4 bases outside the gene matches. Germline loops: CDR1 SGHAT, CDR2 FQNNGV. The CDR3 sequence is CASLGQRETQYF. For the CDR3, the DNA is TGTGCCAGCTTGGGACAGAGAGAGACCCAGTACTTC.

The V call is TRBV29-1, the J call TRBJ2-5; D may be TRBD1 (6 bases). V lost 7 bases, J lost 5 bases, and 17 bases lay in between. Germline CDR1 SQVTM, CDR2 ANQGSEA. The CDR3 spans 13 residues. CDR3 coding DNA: TGCAGCGCCGATGTACAGGGAGTCGAGACCCAGTACTTC. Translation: CSADVQGVETQYF.

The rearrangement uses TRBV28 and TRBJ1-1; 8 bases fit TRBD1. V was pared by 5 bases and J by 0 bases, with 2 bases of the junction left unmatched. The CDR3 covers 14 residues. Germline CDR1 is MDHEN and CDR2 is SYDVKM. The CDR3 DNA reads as TGTGCCAGCAGTCTGACAGGGGTGAACACTGAAGCTTTCTTT. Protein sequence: CASSLTGVNTEAFF.